A single T cell receptor beta chain is shown here with its context. This clonotype was detected ten times or more. This clone's antigen is unknown. No base quality values were provided; no much bigger clone lies one nucleotide off. Only healthy Caucasian donors were included. The twin cohort comprised three pairs of female monozygotic twins, all aged about 18 to 29 years. Miltenyi CD45RO+ enrichment and human naive T-cell isolation kits were used to isolate memory (CD45RO+) and naive T cells from PBMC. These data come from a study of identical twins (dated by TCRdb to 2016 to 2017). Concerning the study at large: To test whether fetal clonotypes persist, the study used deep sequencing on TCR alpha and beta repertoires from monozygotic twins, unrelated adults of various ages, and cord blood. To rule out contamination, the twin experiments were replicated at different times with different library preparation protocols.

The library was prepared using 5' RACE. TCRdb shows the sequencer as Illumina HiSeq 2000. A universal primer binding site was added through template switching, and the final cDNA carried a unique molecular identifier so that TCR cDNA molecules could be counted accurately. Specific primers in the conserved constant-segment region were used to synthesize first-strand cDNA for the TCR alpha and beta chains. To control for contamination, each cDNA library was double barcoded with a SMART-Mk sample barcode plus Illumina barcodes. TruSeq adapter sequences along with Illumina sample barcodes were introduced in two successive PCR steps. TCR alpha and beta cDNA libraries were sequenced on the Illumina HiSeq platform with custom primers. The paper's data handling went like this. MiGEC processed the raw reads to extract unique molecular identifiers, while MiXCR was used to determine the CDR3 positions. For each individual, recombination models were inferred using an EM algorithm with the repgenHMM and IGoR tools. The analysis of shared clonotypes was done with the tcR package in R, with sharing normalized by the product of cloneset sizes. To study raw recombination free of thymic and clonal selection effects, out-of-frame nonproductive sequences were analyzed. TCRdb passed the public sequencing reads through fastp at Q25 and MiXCR, retaining productive beta sequences. Every distinct CDR3 protein forms one entry, paired with its most common genes and DNA. TCRdb assigned the V and J calls; the authors' analysis was not used. The sample includes about 260,000 distinct CDR3 sequences, with 7% observed a single time. Approximately 3.7% of the sample comes from the top ten.

The CDR3 has 15 amino acids, counting the end cysteine and phenylalanine. Only CDR3 DNA remains: 45 bases, in frame from the first base. Ends trimmed: V by 3 bases, J by 0 bases; bases unmatched to a gene: 2. Study-level results and caveats: Conclusions relied on cross-sectional statistical analysis, since the same donors could not be followed over many years. Compared with coincidental sharing between unrelated individuals, out-of-frame TCR alpha sequences shared between twins had an excess of sequences with low generation probability. Abundant cord blood beta clonotypes carried fewer insertions; young adult naive repertoires showed a weaker similar trend, while memory repertoires showed none. In monozygotic twins, recombination models systematically underestimated out-of-frame TCR alpha sharing, but the models matched the sharing seen between unrelated individuals. In beta out-of-frame sequences, excess twin sharing was weaker, because having fewer shared sequences lowered the signal-to-noise ratio. Zero-insertion analyses could be partly confounded by invariant T cells such as MAIT and iNKT, though diverse VJ usage argued against such confounding for most clonotypes.

These data also formed part of another study, on yellow fever vaccine responses in identical twins. The other study reports the following: The authors reported that the T cell response to vaccination in identical twins appeared partly convergent and partly personalized. Focusing on identical twins, the study followed the T cell clones that responded to the vaccine, and did so with precision.

Sequencing was done on a sample of memory (CD45RO+) T cells sorted from blood. This specimen's cell subset or site label, per the study, means: CD45RO+ enriched T cells. The source of this sequence is a woman aged 18-29 years in good health. The chain uses TRBV12-3 or TRBV12-4 and TRBJ2-7; 10 middle bases align to TRBD1. This receptor carries the CDR3 CASSFGTGVSYEQYF. The nucleotide sequence is TGTGCCAGCAGTTTTGGGACAGGGGTCTCCTACGAGCAGTACTTC.